The rows below give T cell receptor beta chains drawn from one sample of a study of blood T cells in healthy people across ages. TCRdb called the 5' RACE reads again in MiXCR, with one record for every CDR3 protein. The sample lists 550,000 to 650,000 distinct CDR3 sequences, roughly 31% occurring once. Specimen: blood. These receptors were collected from a woman of 80 years or more in good health. CDR3s include the opening cysteine and the closing phenylalanine or tryptophan. A D gene is named only where the DNA matches it firmly. Size is stated for part of the rows, as once, few or many counts, or as a class when the clone is expanded.

D: -
V: TRBV27
J: TRBJ2-3
size: many
DNA: TGTGCCAGCAGTTTATCGACCCGCAGGGCGGGCACAGATACGCAGTATTTT
CDR3: CASSLSTRRAGTDTQYF

D: -
V: TRBV7-9
J: TRBJ2-2
size: -
DNA: TGTGCCAGCACCAACGGGGATGGCGGGGAGCTGTTTTTT
CDR3: CASTNGDGGELFF

D: TRBD1
V: TRBV5-4
J: TRBJ2-4
size: -
DNA: TGTGCCAGCAGCTTGGTGGGACAGGGGAACATTCAGTACTTC
CDR3: CASSLVGQGNIQYF

D: TRBD1
V: TRBV6-2/TRBV6-3
J: TRBJ1-1
size: -
DNA: TGTGCCAGCAGTCCCGCGAGGGACAGGGGATCGTACACTGAAGCTTTCTTT
CDR3: CASSPARDRGSYTEAFF

D: -
V: TRBV12-3/TRBV12-4
J: TRBJ1-4
size: many
DNA: TGTGCCAGCAGTTGGGGACACGCTAATGAAAAACTGTTTTTT
CDR3: CASSWGHANEKLFF

D: TRBD2
V: TRBV4-2
J: TRBJ2-5
size: -
DNA: TGTGCCAGCAGCCAAGAATTACCTAGCGGGCTTCGGTACTTC
CDR3: CASSQELPSGLRYF

D: -
V: TRBV5-1
J: TRBJ2-7
size: many
DNA: TGCGCCAGCAGCGGGGGACTGAACTACGAGCAGTACTTC
CDR3: CASSGGLNYEQYF

D: TRBD2
V: TRBV4-3
J: TRBJ2-3
size: many
DNA: TGCGCCAGCAGCCAGGTGGTAGCGGGGGGAAGCACAGATACGCAGTATTTT
CDR3: CASSQVVAGGSTDTQYF

D: -
V: TRBV7-2
J: TRBJ2-3
size: many
DNA: TGTGCCAGCAGCTCAGGGTCGCATACGCAGTATTTT
CDR3: CASSSGSHTQYF

D: -
V: TRBV19
J: TRBJ1-3
size: -
DNA: TGTGCCAGTAAGCTCGCGGCGACTATCTCTGGAAACACCATATATTTT
CDR3: CASKLAATISGNTIYF

D: -
V: TRBV29-1
J: TRBJ1-1
size: few
DNA: TGCAGCGTCCTAAACAGTGGCACTGAAGCTTTCTTT
CDR3: CSVLNSGTEAFF

D: -
V: TRBV4-1
J: TRBJ2-7
size: many
DNA: TGCGCCAGCAGCCATGACAGTCACGAGCAGTACTTC
CDR3: CASSHDSHEQYF

D: -
V: TRBV7-2
J: TRBJ1-2
size: many
DNA: TGTGCCAGCAGCTTAGCAATGGCGGGCTATGGCTACACCTTC
CDR3: CASSLAMAGYGYTF

D: -
V: TRBV10-3
J: TRBJ1-1
size: many
DNA: TGTGCCATCCGCCGGGGGGCGGATGAAGCTTTCTTT
CDR3: CAIRRGADEAFF